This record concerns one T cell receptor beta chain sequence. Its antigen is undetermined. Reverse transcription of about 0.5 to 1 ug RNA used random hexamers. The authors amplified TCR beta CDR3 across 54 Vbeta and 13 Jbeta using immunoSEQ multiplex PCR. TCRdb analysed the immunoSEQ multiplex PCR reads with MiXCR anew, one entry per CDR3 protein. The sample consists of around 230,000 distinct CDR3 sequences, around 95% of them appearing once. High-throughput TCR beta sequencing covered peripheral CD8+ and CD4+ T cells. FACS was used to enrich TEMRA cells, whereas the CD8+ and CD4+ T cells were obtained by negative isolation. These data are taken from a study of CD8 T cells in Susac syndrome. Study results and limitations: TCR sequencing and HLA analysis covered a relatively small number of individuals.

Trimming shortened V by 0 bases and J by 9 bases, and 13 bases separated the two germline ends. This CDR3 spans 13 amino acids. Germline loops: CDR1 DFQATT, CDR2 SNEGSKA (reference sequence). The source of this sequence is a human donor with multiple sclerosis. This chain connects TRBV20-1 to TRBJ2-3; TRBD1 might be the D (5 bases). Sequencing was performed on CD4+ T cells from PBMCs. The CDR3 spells CSARDPSRTTQYF. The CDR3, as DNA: TGCAGTGCTAGAGATCCTTCCCGGACAACGCAGTATTTT.